This TCR beta chain was profiled in a study of Tregs in tolerant kidney transplant recipients. This CDR3 spans 14 amino acids. Losses at the gene ends were 4 bases for V and 5 bases for J; bases not matched to a gene: 8. In germline, CDR1 is SGHNT, CDR2 YYREEE (reference sequence). A word on this clone: The target antigen is unknown.

Measured with immunoSEQ multiplex PCR; TCRdb has only the in-frame clones, and not every one. The sample shows about 100,000 clones, approximately 94% of them seen only once. General study findings and limits: Expanding Tregs on activated donor B cells appeared to best identify donor-specific TCRbeta clones.

The sequencing used CD4+ T cells from blood, collected before the transplant. This TCR came from a human donor who received a combined kidney and bone marrow transplant. The chain uses TRBV5-4 and TRBJ2-5; 7 nucleotides align to TRBD1. The CDR3: CASSKPGQPETQYF. In nucleotides, the CDR3 is TGTGCCAGCAGCAAACCGGGACAGCCGGAGACCCAGTACTTC.